This T cell receptor beta chain was recovered during a study of regulatory T cells in long-lasting Graves disease. Study results and caveats: Those with persistent Graves' had less TCR diversity than newly diagnosed patients.

As for time point: newly diagnosed GD, antithyroid drugs for less than 3 months. Researchers made the TCR library from RNA that was extracted from PBMCs. Between the trimmed V and J ends, which lost 1 base and 1 base, there was a span of 11 bases. The germline V gene has CDR1 LNHNV and CDR2 YYDKDF (reference sequence). This CDR3 has 16 amino acids. Details on this clonotype: Antigen specificity is unknown.

HTBI primers from iRepertoire and Arm-PCR of CDR3 regions yielded the TCR beta libraries. TCRdb re-called the multiplex PCR reads with MiXCR, one entry per CDR3 protein. This table holds 300,000 to 400,000 distinct CDR3 sequences, 18% found once. The source material was peripheral blood mononuclear cells (PBMCs), sampled at new diagnosis, from a patient treated with antithyroid drugs. This TCR was recovered from a female donor with Graves disease. The gene calls are TRBV15 and TRBJ2-1, with a tentative D call TRBD2 (6 bases). Here the CDR3 DNA reads TGTGCCACCAGCAGAGTGAAAAGCGGGTCCTACAATGAGCAGTTCTTC. As protein: CATSRVKSGSYNEQFF.